The 28 T cell receptor beta chains below were found in one sample sequenced in a study of blood T cells in healthy people across ages. A second PCR, run for about 6 to 11 cycles, used a sample-barcoded 5' primer plus a J-beta primer mix. TCRdb used MiXCR to reprocess the 5' RACE reads, holding one entry per CDR3 protein. Here the sample spans roughly 1,000,000 distinct CDR3 sequences, under 30% being singletons. These records were also assigned to another study, of T cells of mothers and their children.

Sequenced input: blood. These receptors all come from a girl aged 2 to 9 in good health.

V usage is TRBV7-9 and J usage is TRBJ1-2; D unresolved. Germline values: CDR1 SEHNR, CDR2 FQNEAQ (reference sequence). Trimming pared 0 bases from V and 5 bases from J, leaving 10 bases between. The CDR3 has 14 residues. The CDR3: CASSLAQDPYGYTF. The CDR3 DNA is TGTGCCAGCAGCTTAGCCCAGGATCCTTATGGCTACACCTTC.

This clonotype turned up a few times. The rearrangement joins TRBV5-1 to TRBJ2-5, with D uncertain. Trimming removed 4 bases at V and 7 bases at J, with 17 bases between. The CDR3 is 14 residues long. The germline gives CDR1 SGHRS, CDR2 YFSETQ. The CDR3 DNA follows: TGCGCCAGCAGCAACGGCCAGGTATATGGGACCCAGTACTTC. Amino acid sequence: CASSNGQVYGTQYF.

This clonotype showed up many times. The chain is built from TRBV28 and TRBJ1-2; D ambiguous. V lost 5 bases and J 4 bases, leaving 5 bases between the germline ends. Germline CDR1 reads MDHEN; CDR2 reads SYDVKM. The CDR3 has 11 residues. CDR3 loop: CASSPSYGYTF. DNA for the CDR3: TGTGCCAGCAGTCCTTCCTATGGCTACACCTTC.

The chain carries TRBV14 and TRBJ2-1, with D tentatively TRBD2 (5 bases). The CDR3 contains 16 residues. V dropped 0 bases and J dropped 4 bases, with 13 bases sitting between them. From germline, CDR1 is SGHDN and CDR2 FVKESK. DNA for the CDR3: TGTGCCAGCAGCCAAGACCCCCCGGACTCGTACAATGAGCAGTTCTTC. This gives the protein CASSQDPPDSYNEQFF.

This chain links TRBV5-6 with TRBJ2-1; TRBD1 or TRBD2 may be the D gene (6 bases each). The ends were cut back, 3 bases at V and 8 bases at J, with 21 bases in the middle. Per germline, CDR1 SGHDT and CDR2 YYEEEE. CDR3 size: 16 residues. The CDR3 sequence is CASSWMGGKDFDEQFF. CDR3 nucleotide sequence: TGTGCCAGCAGCTGGATGGGGGGCAAGGACTTCGATGAGCAGTTCTTC.

This chain connects TRBV2 to TRBJ2-5; 9 nucleotides align to TRBD1. The J call may be incorrect, as the DNA end agrees better with TRBJ2-1. Germline V gives CDR1 SNHLY, CDR2 FYNNEI. This CDR3 region has 14 residues. The DNA for the CDR3 is TGTGCCGGACTCCCCGGGACAGGGTACCATGAGCAGTTCTTC. Translation: CAGLPGTGYHEQFF.

In this sample, this clonotype turned up many times. This chain links TRBV4-1 with TRBJ2-5, with a tentative D call TRBD2 (5 bases). The tail of the sequence fits TRBJ2-1 better, so the J call may be wrong. CDR3 size: 15 residues. The germline gives CDR1 MGHRA, CDR2 YSYEKL. The DNA for the CDR3 is TGCGCCAGCAGCCAAGCAGGTGGAGGCTACAATGAGCAGTTCTTC. Its translation: CASSQAGGGYNEQFF.

The chain couples TRBV7-2 to TRBJ1-3; a weak D match, TRBD1 (5 bases). Trimming removed 3 bases from V and 1 base from J, with 13 bases in between. Looked up from germline, CDR1 is SGHTA and CDR2 is FQGNSA. This CDR3 has 16 residues. CDR3 nucleotide sequence: TGTGCCAGCAGCTTTTTAGTTGGGGGGTCTGGAAACACCATATATTTT. Translated, it gives CASSFLVGGSGNTIYF.

The chain combines TRBV19 with TRBJ2-1; D not resolved. The CDR3 runs 11 residues. V lost 6 bases and J lost 9, with 9 bases in between. Germline V gene lookup returns CDR1 LNHDA and CDR2 SQIVND (reference sequence). The CDR3 loop is CASSIGSEQFF. For the CDR3, the DNA is TGTGCCAGTAGCATCGGCAGTGAGCAGTTCTTC.

This chain uses TRBV9 with TRBJ1-2; 8 nucleotides align to TRBD1. The CDR3 is made up of 14 amino acids. The V gene end was trimmed by 0 bases and the J gene end by 7 bases; junction bases not matched to a gene: 5. Germline assignment: CDR1 SGDLS and CDR2 YYNGEE. As DNA, the CDR3 is TGTGCCAGCAGCGTAGAAATGGACAGGGCTGGCTACACCTTC. Translation gives CASSVEMDRAGYTF.

The chain has TRBV5-1 and TRBJ1-4; D gene ambiguous. The length of the CDR3 is 16 residues. Trimming cost V 0 bases and J 3 bases, with 12 bases left between them. CDR1 is SGHRS, CDR2 YFSETQ, per germline. As DNA, the CDR3 is TGCGCCAGCAGCTTGGGCCCACCGGCGGCTAATGAAAAACTGTTTTTT. It codes for CASSLGPPAANEKLFF.

The J gene is TRBJ2-1, the V gene TRBV12-3 or TRBV12-4, with 7 nucleotides matching TRBD1. CDR3 size: 14 residues. J was trimmed by 4 bases and V by 7 bases; bases with no gene match: 7. The CDR3 DNA reads TGTGCCAGCATTCTCCGGGACAGATACAATGAGCAGTTCTTC. Residues: CASILRDRYNEQFF.

This chain uses TRBV27 with TRBJ1-2; D is undetermined. The CDR3 spans 14 residues. Trimming removed 5 bases at V and 4 bases at J, with 14 bases between. CDR1 is MNHEY and CDR2 is SMNVEV in the germline V gene (reference sequence). The CDR3 protein is CASSLNRRSYGYTF. DNA of the CDR3: TGTGCCAGCAGTCTCAACAGAAGATCCTATGGCTACACCTTC.

V and J are TRBV29-1 and TRBJ2-2; 8 positions match TRBD1. V shed 7 bases and J 4 bases; nucleotides not matched to a gene: 5. This CDR3 contains 13 residues. Germline V CDR1 and CDR2: SQVTM, ANQGSEA. The CDR3 DNA follows: TGCAGCGCCAGTACAGGGGGCACCGGGGAGCTGTTTTTT. This encodes CSASTGGTGELFF.

The chain is built from TRBV29-1 and TRBJ1-2; D might be TRBD1 (5 bases). This CDR3 has 12 amino acids. Trimming stripped 6 bases from V and 4 bases from J, with 12 bases between. CDR1 is SQVTM and CDR2 is ANQGSEA in the germline V gene. The DNA for the CDR3 is TGCAGCGTAAATTCAGGGAGCTATGGCTACACCTTC. This translates into CSVNSGSYGYTF.

This clonotype was counted between two and nine times. The rearrangement links TRBV28 to TRBJ2-2; a weak D match, TRBD1 (5 bases). CDR1 and CDR2 (germline): MDHEN, SYDVKM. With 9 bases removed from V and 5 bases from J, the gap between germline ends came to 13 bases. This CDR3 comprises 13 residues. The CDR3 loop is CARIQDTTGELFF. CDR3 coding DNA: TGTGCCAGGATACAGGATACTACCGGGGAGCTGTTTTTT.

DNA of the CDR3: TGTGCCAGCAGTTTGAGACAGGACTTACAAGAGACCCAGTACTTC. It specifies CASSLRQDLQETQYF. This sequence joins TRBV27 and TRBJ2-5, with a possible D match to TRBD1 (6 bases). The V end lost 3 bases, the J end lost 2 bases, and 13 bases lay between the germline ends. CDR1 is MNHEY and CDR2 is SMNVEV in the germline V gene (reference sequence). This CDR3 has 15 residues.

The V and J genes are TRBV14 and TRBJ2-5; D is unresolved. V was cut by 6 bases and J by 5 bases, with 13 bases left in between. The CDR3 covers 13 residues. Germline V gene lookup returns CDR1 SGHDN and CDR2 FVKESK. The CDR3 reads CASRHTAWETQYF. DNA of the CDR3: TGTGCCAGCAGGCATACGGCCTGGGAGACCCAGTACTTC.

This clonotype has a handful of counts. The J gene is TRBJ1-1, the V gene TRBV7-8, with D maybe TRBD1 (6 bases). V was clipped by 8 bases and J by 2 bases, with 27 bases between them. CDR1 and CDR2 from the germline V gene are SGHVS and FQNEAQ. This CDR3 comprises 18 residues. The CDR3 spells CASGPWEGELGSNTEAFF. In DNA form, the CDR3 reads TGTGCCAGCGGCCCATGGGAGGGGGAATTGGGGTCAAACACTGAAGCTTTCTTT.

This sequence joins TRBV12-5 and TRBJ1-2; TRBD1 matches 7 bases. From germline, CDR1 is LGHNT and CDR2 FRNRAP. Trimming cost V 6 bases and J 2 bases; bases outside gene matches: 6. The CDR3 has 14 amino acids. The CDR3 DNA is TGTGCTAGTGGACCCCAACAGGGGAACTATGGCTACACCTTC. Amino acids: CASGPQQGNYGYTF.

This clonotype showed up just a few times. The DNA of the CDR3 is TGTGCCAGCAGCCGTGACCGGAGCTCTGGAAACACCATATATTTT. Translation: CASSRDRSSGNTIYF. The V call is TRBV4-2, the J call TRBJ1-3, with D uncertain. Germline V lookup: CDR1 LGHNA, CDR2 YNFKEQ. Deletions cut 4 bases from V and 0 bases from J, with 10 bases between. This CDR3 has 15 residues.

The CDR3 DNA reads TGCAGCGTTGAAGATCCCGAGGCCCGGACAGGGGATACAGATACGCAGTATTTT. Its translation: CSVEDPEARTGDTDTQYF. This sequence joins TRBV29-1 and TRBJ2-3, with 9 bases that match TRBD1. CDR1 and CDR2 (germline): SQVTM, ANQGSEA. The CDR3 spans 18 residues. V dropped 0 bases and J dropped 3; count of bases not matched to a gene: 13.

The rearrangement joins TRBV6-6 to TRBJ2-5; possibly TRBD2 for D (5 bases). V lost 2 bases and J 3 bases, leaving 10 bases between the germline ends. The CDR3 covers 14 residues. Germline V gene sequence: CDR1 MNHNY, CDR2 SVGAGI (reference sequence). CDR3 protein: CASSYEGIKETQYF. The CDR3, as DNA: TGTGCCAGCAGTTACGAGGGCATAAAAGAGACCCAGTACTTC.

This clonotype was observed a few times. The chain uses TRBV7-9 and TRBJ2-5, with D maybe TRBD1 (5 bases). Germline V lookup: CDR1 SEHNR, CDR2 FQNEAQ (reference sequence). Trimming left V 3 bases short and J 4 bases short, with 15 bases between. The CDR3 covers 15 residues. The CDR3 DNA reads TGTGCCAGCAGCTTCTGGAAAGGGGCTGGAGAGACCCAGTACTTC. Its translation is CASSFWKGAGETQYF.

This chain joins TRBV4-2 and TRBJ2-2; D call uncertain. Between the trimmed V and J ends, which lost 0 bases and 3 bases, there was a span of 2 bases. Germline V gives CDR1 LGHNA, CDR2 YNFKEQ. The CDR3 loop spans 13 amino acids. The CDR3 spells CASSQEYTGELFF. DNA for the CDR3: TGTGCCAGCAGCCAAGAATACACCGGGGAGCTGTTTTTT.

This clonotype was detected a few times. V usage is TRBV12-3 or TRBV12-4 and J usage is TRBJ1-2; 10 positions match TRBD1. J lost 8 bases, V lost 3 bases, and 6 bases had no gene match. The CDR3 contains 14 residues. This CDR3 reads CASSLTGGEGGYTF. CDR3 nucleotides: TGTGCCAGCAGTTTGACAGGGGGCGAAGGAGGCTACACCTTC.

CDR3 amino acids: CASSLGPASSYEQYF. CDR3 DNA sequence: TGTGCCAGCAGTTTAGGGCCTGCCAGCTCCTACGAGCAGTACTTC. V gene TRBV27 combines with J gene TRBJ2-7; D gene ambiguous. The V and J ends lost 2 bases and 0 bases respectively, with 11 bases between them. The CDR3 loop spans 15 amino acids. The germline V gene encodes CDR1 MNHEY and CDR2 SMNVEV (reference sequence).

The rearrangement uses TRBV7-4 and TRBJ2-4; D possibly corresponds to TRBD1 (6 bases). This CDR3 contains 18 residues. Per the germline V gene, CDR1 is SGHVT and CDR2 is SQSDAQ. Trimming took 2 bases from V and 4 from J, leaving 21 bases between them. The CDR3 bases are TGTGCCAGCAGCTTATATCTCCATATTGGGGACAAGAAAAACATTCAGTACTTC. It yields the protein CASSLYLHIGDKKNIQYF. Full variable domain (outside the CDR3, taken from reference TRBV7-4 and TRBJ2-4): GAGVSQSPRYKVAKRGRDVALRCDSISGHVTLYWYRQTLGQGSEVLTYSQSDAQRDKSGRPSGRFSAERPERSVSTLKIQRTEQGDSAVYLCASSLYLHIGDKKNIQYFGAGTRLSVL.